One and the same sample provided the 8 T cell receptor beta chains below, sequenced in a study of CD8 T cells in Susac syndrome (dated 2019 in TCRdb). The receptor library was made with the immunoSEQ multiplex PCR assay. RNA was extracted using the RNeasy kit, and about 0.5 to 1 ug of the RNA was reverse transcribed with random hexamers. TCRdb ran its own pipeline on the public reads, namely fastp trimming at Q25 and MiXCR clone calling, and kept in-frame beta chains. For every CDR3 protein sequence, its rows merge into one entry that carries the most common genes and DNA. The sample contains about 210,000 distinct CDR3 sequences, more than 85% of them found a single time. The ten largest clonotypes hold 0.082% of the sample. The specimen was CD4+ T cells from PBMCs. All receptors derive from a human donor with multiple sclerosis.

The chain's CDR3 is CASSVGVHSYNEQFF. The CDR3, as DNA: TGTGCCAGCAGCGTAGGTGTTCACTCCTACAATGAGCAGTTCTTC. The gene calls are TRBV9 and TRBJ2-1; D gene ambiguous. Germline V gives CDR1 SGDLS, CDR2 YYNGEE. V gave up 0 bases and J gave up 0 bases, with 7 bases separating them. CDR3 length equals 15 residues.

V is TRBV20-1 and J is TRBJ1-5; no reliable D call. CDR1 and CDR2 from the germline V gene are DFQATT and SNEGSKA (reference sequence). CDR3 length equals 13 residues. The V end was cut by 3 bases, the J end by 1 base, with 7 bases between. CDR3 DNA: TGCAGTGCTAGTATGCAAAGCAATCAGCCCCAGCATTTT. Translating gives CSASMQSNQPQHF.

This clonotype came up a few times. The CDR3 sequence is CASSALTGRAGANVLTF. Written as DNA, the CDR3 is TGTGCCAGCAGCGCGTTGACAGGGAGGGCTGGGGCCAACGTCCTGACTTTC. This chain uses TRBV7-6 with TRBJ2-6; D could derive from TRBD1 or TRBD2 (7 bases each). Germline V lookup: CDR1 SGHVS, CDR2 FNYEAQ. The CDR3 length is 17 residues. Trimming took off 5 bases at V and 2 bases at J, with 16 bases between the two ends.

The rearrangement uses TRBV20-1 and TRBJ1-2, with D maybe TRBD1 (5 bases). Between the trimmed V and J ends, which lost 6 bases and 3 bases, there was a span of 26 bases. The germline V gene has CDR1 DFQATT and CDR2 SNEGSKA (reference sequence). This CDR3 spans 17 amino acids. The chain's CDR3 is CSARTLPRTGRDYGYTF. In DNA form, the CDR3 reads TGCAGTGCCCGCACCCTCCCTAGGACGGGGCGGGACTATGGCTACACCTTC.

The V call is TRBV20-1, the J call TRBJ2-4; unclear D gene. V shed 0 bases and J shed 0 bases, with 9 bases lying between them. CDR1 is DFQATT, CDR2 SNEGSKA, per germline (reference sequence). This CDR3 is built from 15 residues. The CDR3 DNA reads as TGCAGTGCTAGAGACGGGCAACTAGCCAAAAACATTCAGTACTTC. This gives the protein CSARDGQLAKNIQYF.

The chain has TRBV4-2 and TRBJ2-1; 11 nucleotides match TRBD2. The V gene's germline CDR1 is LGHNA and CDR2 YNFKEQ. V was clipped by 3 bases and J by 1 base; unmatched bases: 5. The CDR3 is made up of 17 amino acids. CDR3 residues: CASSQVSGGASYNEQFF. The CDR3 coding sequence is TGTGCCAGCAGCCAGGTTAGCGGGGGGGCGTCCTACAATGAGCAGTTCTTC.

The chain carries TRBV3-1 and TRBJ2-1, with a possible D match to TRBD1 (6 bases). Between the trimmed V and J ends, which lost 4 bases and 0 bases, there was a span of 10 bases. Per the germline V gene, CDR1 is LGHDT and CDR2 is YNNKEL (reference sequence). The CDR3 length is 15 residues. CDR3 residues: CASSPGQLSYNEQFF. In DNA form, the CDR3 reads TGTGCCAGCAGCCCCGGACAGCTCTCCTACAATGAGCAGTTCTTC.

The rearrangement uses TRBV12-3 or TRBV12-4 and TRBJ1-2; 7 nucleotides line up with TRBD1. V was pared by 6 bases and J by 8 bases, with 6 bases of the junction left unmatched. The CDR3 totals 12 residues. Written as DNA, the CDR3 is TGTGCCAGCAGCCGCGGACAGGAGGGCTACACCTTC. The encoded protein is CASSRGQEGYTF.